This passage covers 13 T cell receptor beta chains from one sample sequenced in a study of blood T cell repertoires in COVID-19. Sequencing was performed with immunoSEQ multiplex PCR; in TCRdb, only in-frame clones are kept and a portion is missing. The sample has about 170,000 clones; more than 75% are singletons. The sample consisted of peripheral blood. Receptor source: a young man with active or convalescent COVID-19.

The gene calls are TRBV24-1 and TRBJ2-3; a possible D gene is TRBD1 (6 bases). V lost 4 bases and J lost 4, with 20 bases in between. CDR1 and CDR2 from the germline V gene are KGHDR and SFDVKD. CDR3 length equals 17 residues. The CDR3 bases are TGTGCCACCAGTGACTTAGCAGGGGAAAGGGGAGCAGATACGCAGTATTTT. It encodes CATSDLAGERGADTQYF.

This chain uses TRBV6-4 with TRBJ2-3; TRBD2 matches 8 bases. This CDR3 spans 15 amino acids. V shed 6 bases, J shed 2 bases, and the junction held 7 bases outside the gene matches. In germline, CDR1 is MRHNA, CDR2 SNTAGT. The CDR3 DNA sequence: TGTGCCAGCAGCCAAACTAGCGGACCCACAGATACGCAGTATTTT. It encodes CASSQTSGPTDTQYF.

CDR3 bases: TGTGCCAGCATCCGGGACACGAACACTGAAGCTTTCTTT. It yields the protein CASIRDTNTEAFF. The gene calls are TRBV2 and TRBJ1-1, with a tentative D call TRBD1 (6 bases). V lost 7 bases and J lost 1, with 10 bases in between. Germline-derived CDR1 and CDR2 are SNHLY and FYNNEI. CDR3 size: 13 residues.

In its sample, this clone was seen once. The CDR3: CASSHPERVPGYTF. The DNA of the CDR3 is TGTGCCAGCAGCCACCCCGAGAGGGTACCTGGCTACACCTTC. V gene TRBV4-2 combines with J gene TRBJ1-2; D is undetermined. Trimming shortened V by 3 bases and J by 7 bases, and 15 bases separated the two germline ends. The CDR3 extends over 14 amino acids. Germline V gene data show CDR1 as LGHNA and CDR2 as YNFKEQ.

This rearrangement joins TRBV25-1 to TRBJ2-7; D is ambiguous. This CDR3 has 12 residues. Trimming took 3 bases from V and 2 from J, leaving 5 bases between them. The germline V gene has CDR1 MGHDK and CDR2 SYGVNS. CDR3 residues: CASSEGTYEQYF. The CDR3, as DNA: TGTGCCAGCAGTGAGGGCACCTACGAGCAGTACTTC.

The J gene is TRBJ2-1, the V gene TRBV5-1, with a weak D call TRBD2 (7 bases). Trimming pared 7 bases from V and 8 bases from J, leaving 25 bases between. CDR3 length: 16 residues. Germline V gene lookup returns CDR1 SGHRS and CDR2 YFSETQ. CDR3: CASSPRAGGPSDEQFF. CDR3 DNA sequence: TGCGCCAGCTCCCCACGAGCCGGGGGGCCTTCGGATGAGCAGTTCTTC. Full variable domain (missing parts from reference TRBV5-1 and TRBJ2-1): KAGVTQTPRYLIKTRGQQVTLSCSPISGHRSVSWYQQTPGQGLQFLFEYFSETQRNKGNFPGRFSGRQFSNSRSEMNVSTLELGDSALYLCASSPRAGGPSDEQFFGPGTRLTVL.

The chain links TRBV6-2 or TRBV6-3 to TRBJ2-7, with D possibly matching TRBD1 (6 bases). Between the trimmed V and J ends, which lost 2 bases and 0 bases, there was a span of 8 bases. The germline V gene has CDR1 MNHEY and CDR2 SVGEGT. The CDR3 totals 14 residues. CDR3 region: CASSYGTNSYEQYV. DNA for the CDR3: TGTGCCAGCAGTTACGGGACAAACTCCTACGAGCAGTACGTC.

The CDR3 is CASSPGTSGVSYNEQFF. CDR3 nucleotide sequence: TGCGCCAGCAGCCCTGGGACTAGCGGGGTGTCCTACAATGAGCAGTTCTTC. The chain links TRBV5-1 to TRBJ2-1; 13 positions agree with TRBD2. V shed 4 bases and J 1 base; nucleotides not matched to a gene: 5. CDR3 length: 17 residues. Germline CDR1 SGHRS, CDR2 YFSETQ.

The chain carries TRBV24-1 and TRBJ1-2, with D possibly being TRBD1 (6 bases). The V gene's germline CDR1 is KGHDR and CDR2 SFDVKD. Trimming took off 1 base at V and 2 bases at J, with 7 bases between the two ends. The CDR3 extends over 14 amino acids. CDR3 nucleotides: TGTGCCACCAGTGATTTCGGACAGAACTATGGCTACACCTTC. Its protein product is CATSDFGQNYGYTF.

This clone was seen at least ten times. The chain uses TRBV29-1 and TRBJ2-1, with D possibly matching TRBD1 (5 bases). This CDR3 comprises 14 residues. Germline V gene data show CDR1 as SQVTM and CDR2 as ANQGSEA. Trimming left V 7 bases short and J 3 bases short, with 16 bases between. CDR3 residues: CSGGTRADYNEQFF. The CDR3 nucleotides are TGCAGCGGGGGTACCAGGGCAGACTACAATGAGCAGTTCTTC.

The chain carries TRBV25-1 and TRBJ2-1, with D possibly being TRBD2 (5 bases). CDR1 is MGHDK, CDR2 SYGVNS, per germline. The CDR3 consists of 14 residues. The V gene lost 10 bases and the J gene lost 8 bases, with 21 bases spanning the gap. Written as DNA, the CDR3 is TGTGCCACCTCCCCCCCAGCGCCGGAGGATGAGCAGTTCTTC. Protein: CATSPPAPEDEQFF.

The genes are TRBV7-2 and TRBJ2-5; D possibly corresponds to TRBD2 (6 bases). This CDR3 comprises 13 residues. Trimming removed 2 bases from V and 7 bases from J, with 11 bases in between. Germline V CDR1 and CDR2: SGHTA, FQGNSA. The CDR3 region is CASSLLARGTQYF. The CDR3, as DNA: TGTGCCAGCAGCTTATTAGCGCGGGGGACCCAGTACTTC.

The rearrangement uses TRBV19 and TRBJ1-3; D gene uncertain. Germline V gene sequence: CDR1 LNHDA, CDR2 SQIVND (reference sequence). The length of the CDR3 is 15 residues. Between the trimmed V and J ends, which lost 5 bases and 1 base, there was a span of 12 bases. The CDR3 loop is CASSVLAESGNTIYF. The CDR3 DNA reads TGTGCCAGTAGTGTATTGGCGGAGTCTGGAAACACCATATATTTT.